This TCR beta chain was recorded in a study of cytomegalovirus exposure and HLA in healthy donors. Concerning this clone itself: Its antigen is unknown.

Study-level results: Highest at DRB1 and lowest at HLA-C, TCR association rates differed among HLA loci in a later analysis. Several of the most significant clusters appeared linked to common viral pathogens, based on a later analysis.

PCR was performed using 60 Vbeta and 13 Jbeta primers. The repertoire was sequenced with immunoSEQ multiplex PCR; TCRdb's copy has only in-frame clones and lacks some. The sample includes 140,000 to 150,000 clones, over 70% of them seen just once. Sequenced material: PBMCs. The sequence came from a woman aged 40 to 55 in good health and CMV-seronegative.

The CDR3 here is CASSVTGGFSDTQYF. DNA of the CDR3: TGTGCCAGCAGTGTGACCGGGGGGTTTTCAGATACGCAGTATTTT. The chain combines TRBV2 with TRBJ2-3, with TRBD2 matching 7 bases. Germline V gene sequence: CDR1 SNHLY, CDR2 FYNNEI. J gave up 4 bases and V 4 bases, and 8 bases lay outside the gene matches. There are 15 residues in the CDR3.